These 9 T cell receptor beta chains came from one sample sequenced in a study of cytotoxic CD8 clonotypes in ibrutinib-treated CLL. TCRdb's copy holds only in-frame clones and misses some; the assay was immunoSEQ multiplex PCR. Among fewer than 400,000 clones listed, roughly 71% were seen once. This material consisted of PBMCs, taken after 36 months of ibrutinib treatment. The receptors here all came from a human donor with chronic lymphocytic leukemia.

The chain is built from TRBV27 and TRBJ2-7; 8 positions match TRBD2. The trim removed 5 bases at V and 0 bases at J, leaving 6 bases unmatched. This CDR3 has 15 amino acids. Germline V gene sequence: CDR1 MNHEY, CDR2 SMNVEV (reference sequence). CDR3 protein: CASSQLADSSYEQYF. The CDR3 DNA follows: TGTGCCAGCAGTCAACTAGCGGACAGCTCCTACGAGCAGTACTTC.

The chain links TRBV5-6 to TRBJ1-2, with D tentatively TRBD1 (5 bases). The CDR3 has 15 residues. Trimming left V 0 bases short and J 1 base short, with 10 bases between. From germline, CDR1 is SGHDT and CDR2 YYEEEE. CDR3 in amino acids: CASSLVGDHNYGYTF. The CDR3, as DNA: TGTGCCAGCAGCTTGGTGGGGGATCATAACTATGGCTACACCTTC.

The chain couples TRBV18 to TRBJ2-1; TRBD2 matches 7 bases. The CDR3 has 15 residues. Germline V gives CDR1 KGHSH, CDR2 LQKENI. The V gene end was trimmed by 6 bases and the J gene end by 5 bases; junction bases not matched to a gene: 10. CDR3 sequence reads: CASSPWDYGHNEQFF. DNA for the CDR3: TGTGCCAGCTCGCCCTGGGACTACGGCCACAATGAGCAGTTCTTC.

This chain uses TRBV4-3 with TRBJ2-5; D could derive from TRBD1 or TRBD2 (5 bases each). The CDR3 consists of 17 residues. The V end was cut by 3 bases, the J end by 3 bases, with 20 bases between. Germline CDR1 reads LGHNA; CDR2 reads YSLEER. This CDR3 reads CASSQAAGTWAKETQYF. In DNA form, the CDR3 reads TGCGCCAGCAGCCAGGCTGCAGGGACCTGGGCCAAAGAGACCCAGTACTTC.

The chain combines TRBV25-1 with TRBJ2-7, with TRBD1 matching over 10 bases. V lost 7 bases to trimming and J lost 3 bases; unmatched junction nucleotides: 6. The length of the CDR3 is 14 residues. CDR1 and CDR2 (germline): MGHDK, SYGVNS. The CDR3 nucleotides read TGTGCCAGCATTCACGGACAGGGGGTCTACGAGCAGTACTTC. This sequence encodes CASIHGQGVYEQYF.

This chain connects TRBV5-1 to TRBJ1-1; 9 bases align to TRBD1. The CDR3 length is 17 residues. Germline lookup yields CDR1 SGHRS and CDR2 YFSETQ. The J segment lost 3 bases and the V segment lost 0 bases, leaving 9 bases of the junction unmatched. In DNA form, the CDR3 reads TGCGCCAGCAGCTTGGGCGGGACAGGGCGGTTCGACACTGAAGCTTTCTTT. Amino acids: CASSLGGTGRFDTEAFF.

The J gene is TRBJ2-3, the V gene TRBV18; D gene unclear. Germline V lookup: CDR1 KGHSH, CDR2 LQKENI. The CDR3 is 12 residues long. V lost 3 bases, J lost 2 bases, and 3 bases lay in between. CDR3 in amino acids: CASSPFTDTQYF. The CDR3, as DNA: TGTGCCAGCTCACCCTTCACAGATACGCAGTATTTT.

This clone was detected only a few times. The V gene is TRBV19, the J gene TRBJ2-7; 10 bases agree with TRBD1. This CDR3 comprises 13 residues. Germline CDR1 is LNHDA and CDR2 is SQIVND (reference sequence). Here the CDR3 reads CARRGQGVHEQYF. The CDR3 nucleotides are TGTGCACGGCGCGGACAGGGGGTCCACGAGCAGTACTTC.

The V call is TRBV5-1, the J call TRBJ2-3; TRBD2 agrees at 10 bases. The CDR3 has 16 residues. V gave up 0 bases and J gave up 2 bases; unmatched junction bases: 3. Germline CDR1 and CDR2: SGHRS and YFSETQ. CDR3 sequence (DNA): TGCGCCAGCAGCTTGGCTAGCGGGGGTTTCACAGATACGCAGTATTTT. Its translation is CASSLASGGFTDTQYF.